These T cell receptor beta chains were read from a single sample in a study of regulatory T cells in long-lasting Graves disease. MiXCR, run by TCRdb on the multiplex PCR reads, gives a single entry per CDR3 protein. The repertoire holds about 370,000 distinct CDR3 sequences, with roughly a sixth as singletons. Sequenced material: peripheral blood mononuclear cells (PBMCs), taken at new diagnosis, from a patient treated with antithyroid drugs. The receptors derive from a female donor with Graves disease. Both conserved end residues are part of each CDR3. The D gene is left open where the match is weak. Size tells how often a clone was seen (once, few, many) or the class of an expanded clone, and some rows leave it out.

D: TRBD2; size: many; J: TRBJ2-6; V: TRBV6-2/TRBV6-3; CDR3: CASSNAGGRGSGANVLTF; DNA: TGTGCCAGCTCGAACGCGGGGGGGCGCGGATCTGGGGCCAACGTCCTGACTTTC
D: NA; size: many; J: TRBJ1-1; V: TRBV12-3/TRBV12-4; CDR3: CASTPLLGADTEAFF; DNA: TGTGCCAGCACACCTCTGTTGGGGGCCGACACTGAAGCTTTCTTT
D: NA; size: NA; J: TRBJ2-7; V: TRBV3-1; CDR3: CASSHVPDSLGEQYF; DNA: TGTGCCAGCAGCCACGTTCCCGACTCCTTGGGCGAGCAGTACTTC
D: TRBD1; size: many; J: TRBJ2-7; V: TRBV13; CDR3: CASSLGRQGHEQYF; DNA: TGTGCCAGCAGCTTAGGACGACAGGGCCACGAGCAGTACTTC
D: TRBD1; size: many; J: TRBJ1-2; V: TRBV4-1; CDR3: CASSQGTGDGYTF; DNA: TGCGCCAGCAGCCAAGGAACAGGGGATGGCTACACCTTC
D: TRBD1; size: NA; J: TRBJ1-4; V: TRBV7-2; CDR3: CASSSLRDRDEKLFF; DNA: TGTGCCAGCAGCTCTCTTCGGGACAGGGATGAAAAACTGTTTTTT
D: TRBD2; size: NA; J: TRBJ2-1; V: TRBV20-1; CDR3: CSAGSGRPTNEQFF; DNA: TGCAGTGCTGGTAGCGGGAGGCCCACCAATGAGCAGTTCTTC
D: NA; size: few; J: TRBJ1-3; V: TRBV4-1; CDR3: CASSQVGGGYSGNTIYF; DNA: TGCGCCAGCAGCCAAGTGGGAGGGGGTTACTCTGGAAACACCATATATTTT
D: NA; size: few; J: TRBJ1-1; V: TRBV19; CDR3: CASSKPRQGEAEAFF; DNA: TGTGCCAGTAGTAAACCGAGGCAGGGTGAGGCTGAAGCTTTCTTT
D: TRBD2; size: many; J: TRBJ2-1; V: TRBV28; CDR3: CASLPFGEGGNEQFF; DNA: TGTGCCAGCTTACCTTTCGGGGAGGGCGGCAATGAGCAGTTCTTC
D: NA; size: few; J: TRBJ2-3; V: TRBV4-3; CDR3: CASSQDTGLRVTDTQYF; DNA: TGCGCCAGCAGCCAAGACACAGGGTTGAGGGTCACAGATACGCAGTATTTT
D: NA; size: many; J: TRBJ2-7; V: TRBV7-9; CDR3: CAGTRDTGGYEQYF; DNA: TGTGCCGGGACCAGGGACACAGGAGGCTACGAGCAGTACTTC
D: TRBD2; size: many; J: TRBJ2-1; V: TRBV20-1; CDR3: CSASDVGLAGAIQFF; DNA: TGCAGTGCTAGTGATGTGGGACTAGCGGGGGCGATACAGTTCTTC
D: TRBD2; size: many; J: TRBJ2-7; V: TRBV12-3/TRBV12-4; CDR3: CASSGLAGVGEQYF; DNA: TGTGCCAGCAGTGGCCTAGCGGGAGTGGGCGAGCAGTACTTC
D: NA; size: many; J: TRBJ1-5; V: TRBV19; CDR3: CASSIGSYGSQPQHF; DNA: TGTGCCAGTAGTATCGGGAGTTACGGGAGTCAGCCCCAGCATTTT
D: TRBD1; size: many; J: TRBJ1-2; V: TRBV6-2/TRBV6-3; CDR3: CASSYSIGQGWYGYTF; DNA: TGTGCCAGCAGTTACTCCATCGGACAGGGATGGTATGGCTACACCTTC
D: TRBD1; size: few; J: TRBJ1-1; V: TRBV28; CDR3: CASLTTGGSPSEAFF; DNA: TGTGCCAGCCTTACGACAGGGGGCAGCCCATCTGAAGCTTTCTTT